These T cell receptor beta chains were read from a single sample in a study of blood T cell repertoires in COVID-19. Sequencing was performed with immunoSEQ multiplex PCR; in TCRdb, only in-frame clones are kept and a portion is missing. The sample shows roughly 46,000 clones, roughly 80% of them seen only once. Sample: peripheral blood. The receptor set was obtained from a man aged 60 to 75 with acute or convalescent COVID-19. Both conserved end residues are part of each CDR3. The D gene is left open where the match is weak. Not all rows give a size; the values are once, few, many and, for expanded clones, a class.

j_gene: TRBJ2-7; v_gene: TRBV5-1; len: 14; abundance: -; d_gene: TRBD1; CDR3aa: CASSLGQGSFEQYF; CDR3nt: TGCGCCAGCAGCTTAGGACAGGGTTCCTTCGAGCAGTACTTC
j_gene: TRBJ2-2; v_gene: TRBV7-7; len: 17; abundance: few; d_gene: TRBD2; CDR3aa: CASSLLTSGAVTGELFF; CDR3nt: TGTGCCAGCAGCTTACTGACTAGCGGGGCTGTCACCGGGGAGCTGTTTTTT
j_gene: TRBJ2-4; v_gene: TRBV7-2; len: 18; abundance: -; d_gene: TRBD1; CDR3aa: CASSVYRGLLSPKNIQYF; CDR3nt: TGTGCCAGCAGCGTATACAGGGGGCTGTTGTCTCCCAAAAACATTCAGTACTTC
j_gene: TRBJ2-1; v_gene: TRBV5-4; len: 15; abundance: -; d_gene: TRBD1; CDR3aa: CASSPATGGTGEQFF; CDR3nt: TGTGCCAGCAGCCCAGCGACAGGGGGGACTGGTGAGCAGTTCTTC
j_gene: TRBJ2-6; v_gene: TRBV7-8; len: 18; abundance: -; d_gene: -; CDR3aa: CASSLATGTRSGANVLTF; CDR3nt: TGTGCCAGCAGCTTAGCAACAGGGACGCGCTCTGGGGCCAACGTCCTGACTTTC
j_gene: TRBJ1-2; v_gene: TRBV6-5; len: 12; abundance: -; d_gene: -; CDR3aa: CASTLQGRRWSF; CDR3nt: TGTGCCAGCACTCTACAGGGACGCCGGTGGTCCTTC
j_gene: TRBJ1-4; v_gene: TRBV7-2; len: 14; abundance: -; d_gene: -; CDR3aa: CASGTFTANEKLFF; CDR3nt: TGTGCCAGCGGAACCTTTACAGCTAATGAAAAACTGTTTTTT
j_gene: TRBJ2-6; v_gene: TRBV29-1; len: 15; abundance: -; d_gene: -; CDR3aa: CSVIPTGSGANVLTF; CDR3nt: TGCAGCGTTATACCTACAGGGAGCGGGGCCAACGTCCTGACTTTC
j_gene: TRBJ2-3; v_gene: TRBV4-2; len: 17; abundance: -; d_gene: -; CDR3aa: CASSQDGVGGPMDTQYF; CDR3nt: TGTGCCAGCAGCCAAGATGGAGTGGGGGGGCCAATGGATACGCAGTATTTT
j_gene: TRBJ1-1; v_gene: TRBV29-1; len: 12; abundance: -; d_gene: -; CDR3aa: CSVGAGNTEAFF; CDR3nt: TGCAGCGTTGGGGCAGGGAACACTGAAGCTTTCTTT
j_gene: TRBJ1-5; v_gene: TRBV5-4; len: 16; abundance: once; d_gene: -; CDR3aa: CASSLGEGGSNQPQHF; CDR3nt: TGTGCCAGCAGCTTGGGTGAGGGTGGGAGCAATCAGCCCCAGCATTTT
j_gene: TRBJ1-2; v_gene: TRBV4-1; len: 15; abundance: -; d_gene: -; CDR3aa: CASSQAIGTLGGYTF; CDR3nt: TGCGCCAGCAGCCAAGCGATCGGGACATTGGGGGGCTACACCTTC
j_gene: TRBJ1-2; v_gene: TRBV13; len: 12; abundance: -; d_gene: -; CDR3aa: CASSFRGDGYTF; CDR3nt: TGTGCCAGCAGCTTTAGGGGTGATGGCTACACCTTC
j_gene: TRBJ1-1; v_gene: TRBV2; len: 13; abundance: -; d_gene: TRBD1; CDR3aa: CASSDLGQGEAFF; CDR3nt: TGTGCCAGCAGTGACCTCGGACAGGGTGAAGCTTTCTTT
j_gene: TRBJ1-2; v_gene: TRBV3-1/TRBV3-2; len: 17; abundance: -; d_gene: TRBD1; CDR3aa: CASSQDKEQGFFYGYTF; CDR3nt: TGTGCCAGCAGCCAAGATAAGGAACAGGGGTTCTTTTACGGCTACACCTTC
j_gene: TRBJ2-7; v_gene: TRBV6-4; len: 16; abundance: -; d_gene: TRBD1; CDR3aa: CASSITGTGIIHEQYF; CDR3nt: TGTGCCAGCAGTATCACAGGGACAGGGATTATCCATGAGCAGTACTTC
j_gene: TRBJ2-6; v_gene: TRBV27; len: 15; abundance: -; d_gene: -; CDR3aa: CASSSLGSGANVLTF; CDR3nt: TGTGCCAGCAGTTCACTTGGCTCTGGGGCCAACGTCCTGACTTTC
j_gene: TRBJ2-7; v_gene: TRBV9; len: 14; abundance: once; d_gene: TRBD1; CDR3aa: CASSRTGNDYEQYF; CDR3nt: TGTGCCAGCAGCAGGACAGGGAATGATTACGAGCAGTACTTC
j_gene: TRBJ2-5; v_gene: TRBV5-5; len: 13; abundance: -; d_gene: -; CDR3aa: CASSLAPGEAQYF; CDR3nt: TGTGCCAGCAGCTTGGCCCCCGGAGAGGCCCAGTACTTC
j_gene: TRBJ1-6; v_gene: TRBV10-3; len: 16; abundance: -; d_gene: -; CDR3aa: CAISIEKSSYNSPLHF; CDR3nt: TGTGCCATCAGTATAGAGAAAAGCTCCTATAATTCACCCCTCCACTTT
j_gene: TRBJ2-1; v_gene: TRBV6-5; len: 15; abundance: -; d_gene: -; CDR3aa: CASRTGMSSYNEQFF; CDR3nt: TGTGCCAGCAGAACCGGTATGAGCTCCTACAATGAGCAGTTCTTC
j_gene: TRBJ2-2; v_gene: TRBV24-1; len: 15; abundance: few; d_gene: -; CDR3aa: CATTASTYNTGELFF; CDR3nt: TGTGCCACGACTGCCAGTACCTATAACACCGGGGAGCTGTTTTTT
j_gene: TRBJ1-3; v_gene: TRBV3-1/TRBV3-2; len: 16; abundance: -; d_gene: -; CDR3aa: CASSKIGGYSGNTIYF; CDR3nt: TGTGCCAGCAGTAAGATCGGGGGTTACTCTGGAAACACCATATATTTT
j_gene: TRBJ1-2; v_gene: TRBV27; len: 15; abundance: -; d_gene: TRBD1; CDR3aa: CASRTAGTGNYGYTF; CDR3nt: TGTGCCAGCAGAACTGCCGGGACAGGGAACTATGGCTACACCTTC
j_gene: TRBJ2-3; v_gene: TRBV11-2; len: 17; abundance: few; d_gene: TRBD2; CDR3aa: CASSGLAGGTSTDTQYF; CDR3nt: TGTGCCAGCTCGGGACTAGCGGGGGGGACTAGCACAGATACGCAGTATTTT
j_gene: TRBJ2-1; v_gene: TRBV9; len: 12; abundance: -; d_gene: -; CDR3aa: CASSAFSNEQFF; CDR3nt: TGTGCCAGCAGCGCTTTTAGTAATGAGCAGTTCTTC
j_gene: TRBJ1-2; v_gene: TRBV5-6; len: 14; abundance: few; d_gene: -; CDR3aa: CASSILGGNYGYTF; CDR3nt: TGTGCCAGCAGCATCCTCGGGGGGAACTATGGCTACACCTTC
j_gene: TRBJ2-3; v_gene: TRBV5-5; len: 15; abundance: -; d_gene: -; CDR3aa: CASRPTGTSTDTQYF; CDR3nt: TGTGCCAGCAGGCCGACAGGTACTAGCACAGATACGCAGTATTTT
j_gene: TRBJ1-5; v_gene: TRBV2; len: 15; abundance: -; d_gene: -; CDR3aa: CASEKDRHSNQPQHF; CDR3nt: TGTGCCAGCGAAAAAGACAGACATAGCAATCAGCCCCAGCATTTT
j_gene: TRBJ2-7; v_gene: TRBV19; len: 16; abundance: few; d_gene: TRBD1; CDR3aa: CASSTLNGQGWSEQYF; CDR3nt: TGTGCCAGTAGTACCCTTAATGGACAGGGTTGGTCCGAGCAGTACTTC
j_gene: TRBJ1-2; v_gene: TRBV7-8; len: 14; abundance: -; d_gene: TRBD1; CDR3aa: CASSLDRGTDGYTF; CDR3nt: TGTGCCAGCAGCTTAGACAGGGGTACGGATGGCTACACCTTC
j_gene: TRBJ2-4; v_gene: TRBV4-3; len: 16; abundance: -; d_gene: -; CDR3aa: CASSQEGAMAKNIQYF; CDR3nt: TGCGCCAGCAGCCAAGAGGGGGCTATGGCCAAAAACATTCAGTACTTC
j_gene: TRBJ2-7; v_gene: TRBV10-3; len: 15; abundance: -; d_gene: -; CDR3aa: CAISESVGVGYEQYF; CDR3nt: TGTGCCATCAGTGAGTCGGTGGGCGTGGGCTACGAGCAGTACTTC
j_gene: TRBJ2-5; v_gene: TRBV7-2; len: 14; abundance: -; d_gene: -; CDR3aa: CASSNRQAPGTQYF; CDR3nt: TGTGCCAGCAGCAACAGACAGGCACCAGGGACCCAGTACTTC
j_gene: TRBJ1-2; v_gene: TRBV19; len: 15; abundance: -; d_gene: TRBD1; CDR3aa: CASSIGQGVGYGYTF; CDR3nt: TGTGCCAGTAGTATCGGACAGGGGGTAGGCTATGGCTACACCTTC
j_gene: TRBJ1-1; v_gene: TRBV13; len: 14; abundance: once; d_gene: TRBD1; CDR3aa: CASSPSGGRTEAFF; CDR3nt: TGTGCCAGCAGCCCGTCAGGGGGCCGCACTGAAGCTTTCTTT
j_gene: TRBJ2-7; v_gene: TRBV7-9; len: 17; abundance: -; d_gene: TRBD2; CDR3aa: CASSSSSGGFTSYEQYF; CDR3nt: TGTGCCAGCAGCTCGTCTAGCGGGGGGTTCACCTCCTACGAGCAGTACTTC
j_gene: TRBJ2-2; v_gene: TRBV27; len: 16; abundance: -; d_gene: -; CDR3aa: CASSLSVRAGGGELFF; CDR3nt: TGTGCCAGCAGTTTATCGGTCCGGGCCGGAGGCGGGGAGCTGTTTTTT
j_gene: TRBJ1-5; v_gene: TRBV19; len: 12; abundance: -; d_gene: -; CDR3aa: CASSTGDQPQHF; CDR3nt: TGTGCCAGTAGTACAGGGGATCAGCCCCAGCATTTT
j_gene: TRBJ1-3; v_gene: TRBV5-1; len: 15; abundance: -; d_gene: TRBD1; CDR3aa: CASSSGDSTGNTIYF; CDR3nt: TGCGCCAGCAGCTCGGGGGACAGTACTGGAAACACCATATATTTT
j_gene: TRBJ1-1; v_gene: TRBV7-2; len: 14; abundance: -; d_gene: -; CDR3aa: CASSLGGQRTEAFF; CDR3nt: TGTGCCAGCAGCTTAGGGGGGCAGCGCACTGAAGCTTTCTTT
j_gene: TRBJ2-1; v_gene: TRBV19; len: 17; abundance: -; d_gene: TRBD2; CDR3aa: CASSLVEASGSYNEQFF; CDR3nt: TGTGCCAGTAGCCTGGTTGAGGCTAGCGGCTCCTACAATGAGCAGTTCTTC
j_gene: TRBJ2-7; v_gene: TRBV6-5; len: 15; abundance: -; d_gene: -; CDR3aa: CASSYGASSTYEQYF; CDR3nt: TGTGCCAGCAGTTACGGCGCTAGCTCAACTTACGAGCAGTACTTC
j_gene: TRBJ1-1; v_gene: TRBV6-6; len: 11; abundance: -; d_gene: -; CDR3aa: CASSPGGEAFF; CDR3nt: TGTGCCAGCAGTCCGGGAGGGGAAGCTTTCTTT
j_gene: TRBJ2-7; v_gene: TRBV18; len: 15; abundance: -; d_gene: TRBD2; CDR3aa: CASSDGLAGGHEQYF; CDR3nt: TGTGCCAGCTCAGATGGACTAGCGGGGGGCCACGAGCAGTACTTC
j_gene: TRBJ1-1; v_gene: TRBV5-8; len: 14; abundance: -; d_gene: -; CDR3aa: CASSAGTRNTEAFF; CDR3nt: TGTGCCAGCAGCGCCGGGACACGGAACACTGAAGCTTTCTTT
j_gene: TRBJ2-2; v_gene: TRBV14; len: 14; abundance: -; d_gene: TRBD1; CDR3aa: CASSRQGGTGELFF; CDR3nt: TGTGCCAGCAGCCGACAGGGGGGCACCGGGGAGCTGTTTTTT
j_gene: TRBJ1-2; v_gene: TRBV4-1; len: 16; abundance: once; d_gene: -; CDR3aa: CASSQALDRHNYGYTF; CDR3nt: TGCGCCAGCAGCCAAGCTTTAGACAGGCATAACTATGGCTACACCTTC